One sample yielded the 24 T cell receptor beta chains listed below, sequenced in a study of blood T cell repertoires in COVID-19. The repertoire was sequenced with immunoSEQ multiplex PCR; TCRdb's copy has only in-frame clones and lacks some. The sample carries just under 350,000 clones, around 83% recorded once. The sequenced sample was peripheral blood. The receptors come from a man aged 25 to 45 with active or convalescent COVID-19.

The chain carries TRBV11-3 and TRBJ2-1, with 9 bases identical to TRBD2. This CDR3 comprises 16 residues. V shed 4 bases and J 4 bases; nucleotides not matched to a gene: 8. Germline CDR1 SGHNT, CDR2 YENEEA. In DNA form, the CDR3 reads TGTGCCAGCAGCTCGCAGACTAGCGGACGTTACAATGAGCAGTTCTTC. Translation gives CASSSQTSGRYNEQFF.

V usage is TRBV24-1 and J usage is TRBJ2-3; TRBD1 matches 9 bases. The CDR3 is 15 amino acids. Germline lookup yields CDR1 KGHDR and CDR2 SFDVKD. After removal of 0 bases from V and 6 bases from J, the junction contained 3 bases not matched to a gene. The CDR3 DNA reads TGTGCCACCAGTGATTTGGTACAGGGGGCTGATACGCAGTATTTT. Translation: CATSDLVQGADTQYF.

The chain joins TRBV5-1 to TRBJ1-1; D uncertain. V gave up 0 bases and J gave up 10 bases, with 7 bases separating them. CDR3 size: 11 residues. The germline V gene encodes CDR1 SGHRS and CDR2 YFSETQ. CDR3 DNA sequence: TGCGCCAGCAGCTTGGGCTACGGAGCTTTCTTT. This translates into CASSLGYGAFF.

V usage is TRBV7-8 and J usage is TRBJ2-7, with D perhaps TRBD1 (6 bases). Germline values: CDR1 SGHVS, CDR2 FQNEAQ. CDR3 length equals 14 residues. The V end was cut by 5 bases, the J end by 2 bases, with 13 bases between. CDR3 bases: TGTGCCAGCAGCAAGAGGGGGACAACCTACGAGCAGTACTTC. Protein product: CASSKRGTTYEQYF. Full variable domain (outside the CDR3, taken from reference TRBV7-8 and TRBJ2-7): GAGVSQSPRYKVAKRGQDVALRCDPISGHVSLFWYQQALGQGPEFLTYFQNEAQLDKSGLPSDRFFAERPEGSVSTLKIQRTQQEDSAVYLCASSKRGTTYEQYFGPGTRLTVT.

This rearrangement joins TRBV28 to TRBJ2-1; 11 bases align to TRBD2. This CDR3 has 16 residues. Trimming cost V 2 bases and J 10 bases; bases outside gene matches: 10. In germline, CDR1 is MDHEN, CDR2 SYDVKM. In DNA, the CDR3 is TGTGCCAGCAGTTTACGACTAGCGGGACCTTATGGGGAGCAGTTCTTC. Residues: CASSLRLAGPYGEQFF. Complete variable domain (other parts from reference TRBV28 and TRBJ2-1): DVKVTQSSRYLVKRTGEKVFLECVQDMDHENMFWYRQDPGLGLRLIYFSYDVKMKEKGDIPEGYSVSREKKERFSLILESASTNQTSMYLCASSLRLAGPYGEQFFGPGTRLTVL.

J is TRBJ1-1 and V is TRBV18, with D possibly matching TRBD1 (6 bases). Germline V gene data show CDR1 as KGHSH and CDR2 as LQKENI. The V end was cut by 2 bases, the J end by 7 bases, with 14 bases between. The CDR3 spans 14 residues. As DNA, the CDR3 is TGTGCCAGCTCACCAAGAGTCAGGACAGATGAAGCTTTCTTT. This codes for CASSPRVRTDEAFF. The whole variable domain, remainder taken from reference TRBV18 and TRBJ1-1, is NAGVMQNPRHLVRRRGQEARLRCSPMKGHSHVYWYRQLPEEGLKFMVYLQKENIIDESGMPKERFSAEFPKEGPSILRIQQVVRGDSAAYFCASSPRVRTDEAFFGQGTRLTVV.

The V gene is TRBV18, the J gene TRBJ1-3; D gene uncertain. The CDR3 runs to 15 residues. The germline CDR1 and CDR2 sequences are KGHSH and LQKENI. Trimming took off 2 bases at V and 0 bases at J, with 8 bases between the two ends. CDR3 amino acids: CASSPAGSSGNTIYF. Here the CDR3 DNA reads TGTGCCAGCTCACCAGCGGGTAGCTCTGGAAACACCATATATTTT.

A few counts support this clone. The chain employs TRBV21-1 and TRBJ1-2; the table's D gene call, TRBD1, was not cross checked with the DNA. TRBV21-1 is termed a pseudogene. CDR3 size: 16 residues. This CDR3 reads CASIDLDGTGDEGYTF. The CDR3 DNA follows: TGTGCCAGCATCGATCTTGACGGGACAGGGGATGAAGGCTACACCTTC.

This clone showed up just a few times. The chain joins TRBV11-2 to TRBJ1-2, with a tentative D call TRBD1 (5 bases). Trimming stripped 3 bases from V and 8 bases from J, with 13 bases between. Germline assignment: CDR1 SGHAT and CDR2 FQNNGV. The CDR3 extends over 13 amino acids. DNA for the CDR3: TGTGCCAGCAGCTTGGGCAGGGTGAACGGCTACACCTTC. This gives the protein CASSLGRVNGYTF.

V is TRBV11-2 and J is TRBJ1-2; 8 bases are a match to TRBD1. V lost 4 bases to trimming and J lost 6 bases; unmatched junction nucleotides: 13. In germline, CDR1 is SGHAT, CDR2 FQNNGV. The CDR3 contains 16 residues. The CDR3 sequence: CASSSGWTGKIHGYTF. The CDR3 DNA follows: TGTGCCAGCAGCTCGGGGTGGACAGGGAAGATCCATGGCTACACCTTC.

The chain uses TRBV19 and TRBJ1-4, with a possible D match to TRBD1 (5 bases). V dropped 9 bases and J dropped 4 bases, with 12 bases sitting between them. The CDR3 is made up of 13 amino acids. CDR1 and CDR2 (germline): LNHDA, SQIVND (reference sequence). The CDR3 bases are TGTGCCAGCTGGGACTTACTTAATGAAAAACTGTTTTTT. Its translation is CASWDLLNEKLFF.

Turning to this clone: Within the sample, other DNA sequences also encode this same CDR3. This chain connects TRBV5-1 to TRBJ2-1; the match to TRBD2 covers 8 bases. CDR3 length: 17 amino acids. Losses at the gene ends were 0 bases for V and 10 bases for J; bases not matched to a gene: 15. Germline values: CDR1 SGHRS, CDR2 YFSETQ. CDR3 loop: CASSLEGGRGGPEEQFF. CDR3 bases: TGCGCCAGCAGCTTGGAGGGTGGACGCGGGGGGCCGGAGGAGCAGTTCTTC.

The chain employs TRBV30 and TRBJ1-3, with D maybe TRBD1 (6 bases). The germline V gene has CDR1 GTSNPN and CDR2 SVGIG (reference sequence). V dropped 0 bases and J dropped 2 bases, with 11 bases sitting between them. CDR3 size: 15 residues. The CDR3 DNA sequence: TGTGCCTGGAGTGTACTCGCAGGGGCTGGAAACACCATATATTTT. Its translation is CAWSVLAGAGNTIYF.

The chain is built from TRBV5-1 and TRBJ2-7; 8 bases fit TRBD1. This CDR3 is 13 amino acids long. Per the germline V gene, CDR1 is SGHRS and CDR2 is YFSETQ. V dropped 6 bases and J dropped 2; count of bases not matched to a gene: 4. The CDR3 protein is CASTQTGAYEQYF. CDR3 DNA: TGCGCCAGCACCCAGACAGGGGCCTACGAGCAGTACTTC.

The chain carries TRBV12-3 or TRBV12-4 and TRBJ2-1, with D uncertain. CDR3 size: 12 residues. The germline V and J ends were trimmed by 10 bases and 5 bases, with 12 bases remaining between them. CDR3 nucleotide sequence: TGTGCCACCTATTGGCGGAACAATGAGCAGTTCTTC. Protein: CATYWRNNEQFF.

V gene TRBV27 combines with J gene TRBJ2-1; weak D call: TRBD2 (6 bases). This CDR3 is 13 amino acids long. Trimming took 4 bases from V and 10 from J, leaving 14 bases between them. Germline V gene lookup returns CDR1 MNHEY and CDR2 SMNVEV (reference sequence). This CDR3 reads CASSSGLHGEQFF. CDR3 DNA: TGTGCCAGCAGTTCGGGACTCCACGGGGAGCAGTTCTTC.

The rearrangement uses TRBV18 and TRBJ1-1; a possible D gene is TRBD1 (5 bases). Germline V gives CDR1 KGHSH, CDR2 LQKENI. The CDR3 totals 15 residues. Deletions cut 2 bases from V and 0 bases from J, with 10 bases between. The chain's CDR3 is CASSPERQLNTEAFF. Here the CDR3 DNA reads TGTGCCAGCTCACCAGAGAGACAGCTGAACACTGAAGCTTTCTTT. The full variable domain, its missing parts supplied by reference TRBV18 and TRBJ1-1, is NAGVMQNPRHLVRRRGQEARLRCSPMKGHSHVYWYRQLPEEGLKFMVYLQKENIIDESGMPKERFSAEFPKEGPSILRIQQVVRGDSAAYFCASSPERQLNTEAFFGQGTRLTVV.

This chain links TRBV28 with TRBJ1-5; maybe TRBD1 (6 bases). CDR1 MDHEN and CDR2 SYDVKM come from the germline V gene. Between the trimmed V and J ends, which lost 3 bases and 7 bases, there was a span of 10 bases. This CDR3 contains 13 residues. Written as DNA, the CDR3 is TGTGCCAGCAGTTTCGGTGGGGGCCAGCCCCAGCATTTT. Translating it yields CASSFGGGQPQHF. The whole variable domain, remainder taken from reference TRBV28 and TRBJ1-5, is DVKVTQSSRYLVKRTGEKVFLECVQDMDHENMFWYRQDPGLGLRLIYFSYDVKMKEKGDIPEGYSVSREKKERFSLILESASTNQTSMYLCASSFGGGQPQHFGDGTRLSIL.

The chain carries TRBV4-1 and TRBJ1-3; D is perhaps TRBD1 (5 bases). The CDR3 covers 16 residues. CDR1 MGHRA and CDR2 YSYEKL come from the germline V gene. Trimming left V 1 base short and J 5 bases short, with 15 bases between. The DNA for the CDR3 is TGCGCCAGCAGCCAAGGTGGGAGGGGCGCGAGAAACACCATATATTTT. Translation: CASSQGGRGARNTIYF.

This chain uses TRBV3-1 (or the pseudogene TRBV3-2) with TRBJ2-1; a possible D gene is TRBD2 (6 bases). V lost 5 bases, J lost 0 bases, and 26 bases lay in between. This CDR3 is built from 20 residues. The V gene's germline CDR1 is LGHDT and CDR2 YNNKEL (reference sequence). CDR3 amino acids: CASSSGPYAPPGDSYNEQFF. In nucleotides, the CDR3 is TGTGCCAGCAGCTCCGGACCTTACGCCCCCCCGGGAGACTCCTACAATGAGCAGTTCTTC.

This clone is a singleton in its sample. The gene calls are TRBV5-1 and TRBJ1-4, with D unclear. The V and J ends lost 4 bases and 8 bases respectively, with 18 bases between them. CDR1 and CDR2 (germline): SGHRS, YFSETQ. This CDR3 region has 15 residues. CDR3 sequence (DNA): TGCGCCAGCAGCCCGAGCGGGGTCTTCCTGGAAAAACTGTTTTTT. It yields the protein CASSPSGVFLEKLFF.

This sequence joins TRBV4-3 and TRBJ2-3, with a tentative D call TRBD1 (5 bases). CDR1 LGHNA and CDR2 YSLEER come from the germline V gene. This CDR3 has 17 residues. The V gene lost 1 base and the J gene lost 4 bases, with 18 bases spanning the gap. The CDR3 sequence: CASSQAVSRVRSDTQYF. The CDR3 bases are TGCGCCAGCAGCCAAGCCGTATCCAGGGTCAGGTCAGATACGCAGTATTTT.

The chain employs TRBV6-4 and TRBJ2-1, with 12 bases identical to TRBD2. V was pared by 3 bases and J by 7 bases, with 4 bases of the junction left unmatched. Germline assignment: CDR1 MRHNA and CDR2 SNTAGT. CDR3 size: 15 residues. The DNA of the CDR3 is TGTGCCAGCAGTGAACCTAGCGGGGGGGCAAATGAGCAGTTCTTC. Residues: CASSEPSGGANEQFF.

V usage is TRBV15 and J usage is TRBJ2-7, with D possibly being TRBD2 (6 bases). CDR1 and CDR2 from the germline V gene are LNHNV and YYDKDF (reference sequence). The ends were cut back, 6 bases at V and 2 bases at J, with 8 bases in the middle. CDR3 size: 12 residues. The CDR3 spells CATREGTYEQYF. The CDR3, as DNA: TGTGCCACCAGGGAGGGGACCTACGAGCAGTACTTC.